These T cell receptor beta chains were read from a single sample in a study of blood T cell repertoires in COVID-19. Generated by immunoSEQ multiplex PCR, the TCRdb table keeps only in-frame clones and is missing some. The sample has 120,000 to 150,000 clones, more than 80% seen once. The sequencing sample was made of peripheral blood. All receptors derive from a man younger than 35 with COVID-19, enrolled during active disease. Each CDR3 is given with its conserved first and last residue. D genes are given only for firm matches. Rows may omit the clone size; those that give it use once, few, many or a size class.

v_call	clone_size	j_call	d_call	cdr3_aa	cdr3_nt
TRBV7-9	.	TRBJ2-1	TRBD2	CASSLLAGGDNEQFF	TGTGCCAGCAGCCTCCTAGCGGGAGGGGACAATGAGCAGTTCTTC
TRBV7-2	.	TRBJ2-7	TRBD2	CASSSGLAPYF	TGTGCCAGCAGCTCGGGACTAGCGCCGTACTTC
TRBV5-4	.	TRBJ2-3	TRBD1	CASTGERFGTDTQYF	TGTGCCAGTACAGGGGAGAGGTTCGGCACAGATACGCAGTATTTT
TRBV23-1	.	TRBJ1-5	.	CASSQLRRDTYQPQHF	TGCGCCAGCAGTCAATTGCGCCGGGACACATATCAGCCCCAGCATTTT
TRBV10-2	.	TRBJ1-5	TRBD1	CATRQGWYSNQPQHF	TGCGCCACAAGACAGGGATGGTATAGCAATCAGCCCCAGCATTTT
TRBV11-2	.	TRBJ2-3	.	CASSFEDTQYF	TGTGCCAGCAGCTTCGAGGATACGCAGTATTTT
TRBV7-9	few	TRBJ1-5	.	CASSETGNQPQHF	TGTGCCAGCAGCGAGACAGGCAATCAGCCCCAGCATTTT
TRBV5-4	.	TRBJ2-1	TRBD2	CASSSGGAGVYNEQFF	TGTGCCAGCAGCTCCGGGGGAGCGGGAGTATACAATGAGCAGTTCTTC
TRBV28	.	TRBJ2-3	.	CASTSTRARADTQYF	TGTGCCAGCACTTCTACTCGGGCCAGGGCAGATACGCAGTATTTT
TRBV19	.	TRBJ2-2	.	CASSTPYTRTGELFF	TGTGCCAGTAGTACCCCCTATACCCGCACCGGGGAGCTGTTTTTT
TRBV6-5	.	TRBJ2-7	TRBD1	CASRRTGGNYEQYF	TGTGCCAGCAGGAGGACAGGGGGGAACTACGAGCAGTACTTC
TRBV13	.	TRBJ2-1	TRBD2	CASSGGLAGGPSYNEQFF	TGTGCCAGCAGCGGTGGACTAGCGGGAGGGCCAAGCTACAATGAGCAGTTCTTC
TRBV4-3	.	TRBJ2-7	TRBD1	CASSQDWSGTAYEQYF	TGCGCCAGCAGCCAAGATTGGTCCGGGACAGCCTACGAGCAGTACTTC
TRBV19	.	TRBJ2-7	TRBD1	CASRSTTGGGREQYF	TGTGCCAGTAGAAGCACTACAGGGGGAGGTCGCGAGCAGTACTTC
TRBV2	.	TRBJ2-1	.	CASSELARYNEQFF	TGTGCCAGCAGTGAATTAGCGCGGTACAATGAGCAGTTCTTC
TRBV7-9	.	TRBJ1-5	.	CASSGQYSNQPQHF	TGTGCCAGCAGCGGACAGTATAGCAATCAGCCCCAGCATTTT
TRBV4-3	.	TRBJ2-7	.	CASSQGAGSEQYF	TGCGCCAGCAGCCAAGGGGCGGGGAGCGAGCAGTACTTC
TRBV11-2	.	TRBJ2-7	TRBD1	CASSSRQGYEQYF	TGTGCCAGCAGCTCCAGACAGGGTTACGAGCAGTACTTC
TRBV18	.	TRBJ1-1	.	CASSPRGGASNTEAFF	TGTGCCAGCTCACCCCGAGGGGGGGCCAGCAACACTGAAGCTTTCTTT
TRBV20-1	.	TRBJ2-5	TRBD2	CSASHGGGQETQYF	TGCAGTGCTAGTCATGGGGGGGGACAAGAGACCCAGTACTTC
TRBV27	.	TRBJ2-1	TRBD1	CASSIDRGDNEQFF	TGTGCCAGCAGTATCGACAGGGGGGATAATGAGCAGTTCTTC
TRBV20-1	once	TRBJ2-1	.	CSASGGRKQFF	TGCAGTGCTAGCGGCGGTCGAAAGCAGTTCTTC
TRBV6-1	.	TRBJ1-5	.	CASSDGSNQPQHF	TGTGCCAGCAGTGATGGCAGCAATCAGCCCCAGCATTTT
TRBV27	.	TRBJ2-7	.	CASSLVGGPTYEQYF	TGTGCCAGCAGTTTAGTGGGAGGCCCGACCTACGAGCAGTACTTC
TRBV10-3	.	TRBJ2-6	.	CAIRDGSSGANVLTF	TGTGCCATCAGGGACGGGAGCTCTGGGGCCAACGTCCTGACTTTC
TRBV29-1	.	TRBJ2-1	.	CSVDSGSGNEQFF	TGCAGCGTTGATAGCGGTTCAGGTAATGAGCAGTTCTTC